Following are 10 T cell receptor beta chains from one sample sequenced in a study of spatial heterogeneity in lung cancer (dated by TCRdb to about 2019). The library was produced with 5' RACE. For sequencing, a NextSeq 500 was employed. TCRdb's own reprocessing of the public reads used fastp at Q25 and MiXCR and kept productive beta chains. Entries are consolidated by CDR3 protein sequence, retaining the most common genes and DNA. This sample holds more than 10,000 distinct CDR3 sequences; more than 4.5% were observed only once. The ten largest clones add up to 35% to 40% of the sample. Interpreted using the paper, the time point label stands for: sample taken at primary tumor resection. Whole RNA extracted from tumor and nontumor lung tissue, or from cryopreserved PBMC samples, was used for TCR sequencing without cell sorting. The sequences come from lung tumor tissue, collected at surgery. The receptors stem from a human donor with early-stage non-small cell lung cancer.

This clonotype appeared many times. The library was prepared for alpha chains; this beta chain is a stray read, so its frequency means little. The V call is TRBV5-1, the J call TRBJ2-3, with 9 bases matching TRBD1. The CDR3 totals 16 residues. V lost 4 bases, J lost 1 base, and 7 bases stayed unmatched. Germline loops: CDR1 SGHRS, CDR2 YFSETQ. CDR3 residues: CASSGRQGVGTDTQYF. CDR3 sequence (DNA): TGCGCCAGCAGCGGAAGACAGGGGGTGGGCACAGATACGCAGTATTTT.

By frequency in the sample, this clonotype is medium-sized. This beta chain is off target for a library built for alpha chains, so its abundance means little. V usage is TRBV20-1 and J usage is TRBJ2-7; 10 nucleotides match TRBD1. CDR1 is DFQATT, CDR2 SNEGSKA, per germline (reference sequence). Trimming at V came to 6 bases and at J to 2 bases, leaving 10 bases not matched to a gene. The CDR3 is 15 amino acids. CDR3 nucleotide sequence: TGCAGTGCCCAAAACCGGGACAGGGGTACCTACGAGCAGTACTTC. It codes for CSAQNRDRGTYEQYF.

This clonotype has ten or more counts. The junction departs from the called germline gene at one end, perhaps through a read error. Since it is a stray read in a library aimed at alpha chains, this beta chain has a size that is not meaningful. This sequence joins TRBV4-2 and TRBJ2-3; no firm D call. The CDR3 is 13 residues long. Germline lookup yields CDR1 LGHNA and CDR2 YNFKEQ. The CDR3 region is CASSQDSTDTQYF. The CDR3 DNA follows: TGTGCCAGCAGCCAAGATAGCACGGATACGCAGTATTTT.

Ten or more counts support this clonotype. This beta chain is a stray sequence in a library constructed for alpha chains; its clone size is not meaningful. The rearrangement uses TRBV6-6 and TRBJ1-2, with TRBD1 matching over 10 bases. CDR1 is MNHNY and CDR2 is SVGAGI in the germline V gene (reference sequence). J lost 4 bases, V lost 9 bases, and 8 bases had no gene match. The CDR3 loop spans 14 amino acids. The CDR3 region is CASGGTGVTYGYTF. DNA for the CDR3: TGTGCCAGTGGCGGGACAGGGGTAACCTATGGCTACACCTTC.

This clonotype was seen many times. This beta chain was picked up by a library intended for alpha chains and is off target, so its count carries little meaning. The V gene is TRBV7-2, the J gene TRBJ2-5, with 15 bases fitting TRBD2. Germline values: CDR1 SGHTA, CDR2 FQGNSA. The J segment lost 7 bases and the V segment lost 1 base, leaving 7 bases of the junction unmatched. The CDR3 sequence is 17 residues long. The CDR3 DNA is TGTGCCAGCAGCTTAGAGGGGACTAGCGGGAGGTCTGGGACCCAGTACTTC. The encoded protein is CASSLEGTSGRSGTQYF. Looking up the rest from reference TRBV7-2 and TRBJ2-5 gives the full variable domain: GAGVSQSPSNKVTEKGKDVELRCDPISGHTALYWYRQSLGQGLEFLIYFQGNSAPDKSGLPSDRFSAERTGGSVSTLTIQRTQQEDSAVYLCASSLEGTSGRSGTQYFGPGTRLLVL.

This clonotype appeared many times. This beta chain lies outside the target of a library built for alpha chains; its clone size means little. This rearrangement joins TRBV5-1 to TRBJ1-1; D may be TRBD1 (6 bases). The CDR3 runs to 15 residues. Deletions cut 2 bases from V and 2 bases from J, with 13 bases between. CDR1 and CDR2 from the germline V gene are SGHRS and YFSETQ. CDR3 sequence reads: CASSFRGGGNTEAFF. CDR3 bases: TGCGCCAGCAGCTTCAGAGGGGGAGGAAACACTGAAGCTTTCTTT.

The table lists this clonotype with many counts. Within a library made for alpha chains, this beta chain is off target, and its count is uninformative. The chain joins TRBV30 to TRBJ2-7; D possibly uses TRBD1 or TRBD2 (5 bases each). The germline V and J ends were trimmed by 0 bases and 0 bases, with 12 bases remaining between them. CDR1 and CDR2 from the germline V gene are GTSNPN and SVGIG (reference sequence). This CDR3 region has 15 residues. CDR3 sequence: CAWSVRGGNSYEQYF. The CDR3 coding sequence is TGTGCCTGGAGTGTACGGGGCGGTAACTCCTACGAGCAGTACTTC.

By sample share, this clonotype is medium-sized (0.01 to 0.1%). A library prepared for alpha chains yielded this beta chain as an off-target read; its size is of little meaning. V usage is TRBV7-2 and J usage is TRBJ2-1; no clear D gene. This CDR3 is 12 amino acids long. V was pared by 3 bases and J by 15 bases, with 15 bases between. CDR1 is SGHTA and CDR2 is FQGNSA in the germline V gene. CDR3 DNA: TGTGCCAGCAGCTTGTCGGGCATATTTCCGTTCTTC. It codes for CASSLSGIFPFF.

This clonotype was counted at least ten times. This beta chain is a stray read from a library made for alpha chains; its abundance is not meaningful. V is TRBV11-2 and J is TRBJ1-2; tentatively, D is TRBD1 (6 bases). V was pared by 2 bases and J by 7 bases, with 11 bases between. CDR3 size: 13 residues. Germline CDR1 is SGHAT and CDR2 is FQNNGV. CDR3 amino acids: CASSLLGGIGYTF. For the CDR3, the DNA is TGTGCCAGCAGCTTATTAGGGGGGATTGGCTACACCTTC.

The sample holds many counts of this clonotype. In a library made to pick up alpha chains, this beta chain is a stray read with a size that means little. The chain recombines TRBV3-1 with TRBJ2-3; 12 nucleotides line up with TRBD2. Trimming at V came to 1 base and at J to 1 base, leaving 0 bases not matched to a gene. The CDR3 runs to 16 residues. Per germline, CDR1 LGHDT and CDR2 YNNKEL (reference sequence). The CDR3 reads CASSQASGGGTDTQYF. CDR3 sequence (DNA): TGTGCCAGCAGCCAAGCTAGCGGGGGGGGCACAGATACGCAGTATTTT.